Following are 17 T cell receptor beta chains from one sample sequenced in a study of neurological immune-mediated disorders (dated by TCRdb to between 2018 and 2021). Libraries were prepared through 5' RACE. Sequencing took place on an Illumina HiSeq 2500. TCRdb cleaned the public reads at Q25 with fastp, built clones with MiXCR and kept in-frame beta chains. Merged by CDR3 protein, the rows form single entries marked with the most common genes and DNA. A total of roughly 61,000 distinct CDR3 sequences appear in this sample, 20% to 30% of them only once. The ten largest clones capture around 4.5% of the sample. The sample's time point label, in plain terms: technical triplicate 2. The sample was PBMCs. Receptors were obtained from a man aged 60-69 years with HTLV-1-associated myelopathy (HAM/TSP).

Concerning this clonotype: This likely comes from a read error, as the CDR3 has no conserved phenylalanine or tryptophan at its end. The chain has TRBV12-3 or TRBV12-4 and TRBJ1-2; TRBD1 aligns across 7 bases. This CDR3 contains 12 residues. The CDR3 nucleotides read TGTGTCGGACACCGGGACAGCTATGGCTACACCATC. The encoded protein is CVGHRDSYGYTI.

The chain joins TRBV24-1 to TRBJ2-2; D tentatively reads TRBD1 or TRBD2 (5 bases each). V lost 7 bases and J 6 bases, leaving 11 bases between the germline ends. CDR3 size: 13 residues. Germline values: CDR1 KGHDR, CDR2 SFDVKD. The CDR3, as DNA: TGTGCCACCAGGGGGGAAAGTGCCGGGGAGCTGTTTTTT. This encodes CATRGESAGELFF.

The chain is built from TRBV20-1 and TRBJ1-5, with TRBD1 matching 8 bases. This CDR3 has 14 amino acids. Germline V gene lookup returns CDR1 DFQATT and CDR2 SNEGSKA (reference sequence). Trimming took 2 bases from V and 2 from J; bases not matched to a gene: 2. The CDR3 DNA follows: TGCAGTGCTAGACAGACAGGGGGCAATCAGCCCCAGCATTTT. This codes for CSARQTGGNQPQHF.

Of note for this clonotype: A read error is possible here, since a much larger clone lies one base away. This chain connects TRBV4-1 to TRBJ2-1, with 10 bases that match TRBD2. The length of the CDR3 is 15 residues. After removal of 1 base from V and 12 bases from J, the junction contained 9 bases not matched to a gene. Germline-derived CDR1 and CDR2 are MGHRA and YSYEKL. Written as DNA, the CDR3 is TGCGCCAGCAGCCAAGCCGGACTAGCGGTAGAAGGGCAGTTCTTC. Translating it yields CASSQAGLAVEGQFF.

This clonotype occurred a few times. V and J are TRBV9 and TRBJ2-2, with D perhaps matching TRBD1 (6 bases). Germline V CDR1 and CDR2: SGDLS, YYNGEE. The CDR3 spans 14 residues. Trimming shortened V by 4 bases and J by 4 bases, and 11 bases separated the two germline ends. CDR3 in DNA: TGTGCCAGCAGCAGACAGGACGGCACCGGGGAGCTGTTTTTT. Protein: CASSRQDGTGELFF. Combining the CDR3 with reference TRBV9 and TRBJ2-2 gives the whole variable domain DSGVTQTPKHLITATGQRVTLRCSPRSGDLSVYWYQQSLDQGLQFLIQYYNGEERAKGNILERFSAQQFPDLHSELNLSSLELGDSALYFCASSRQDGTGELFFGEGSRLTVL.

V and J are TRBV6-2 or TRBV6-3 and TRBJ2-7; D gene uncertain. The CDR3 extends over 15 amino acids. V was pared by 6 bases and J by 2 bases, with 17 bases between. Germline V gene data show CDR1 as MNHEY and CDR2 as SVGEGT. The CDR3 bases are TGTGCCAGCAGCCTACCTCTCGCGGTAGCCTACGAGCAGTACTTC. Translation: CASSLPLAVAYEQYF.

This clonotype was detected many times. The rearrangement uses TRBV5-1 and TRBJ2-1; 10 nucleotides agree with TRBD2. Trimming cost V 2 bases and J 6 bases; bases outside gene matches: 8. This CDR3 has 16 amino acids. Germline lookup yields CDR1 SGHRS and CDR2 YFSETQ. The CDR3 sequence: CASSLSGRAIGNEQFF. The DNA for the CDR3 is TGCGCCAGCAGCTTAAGCGGGAGGGCCATCGGCAATGAGCAGTTCTTC.

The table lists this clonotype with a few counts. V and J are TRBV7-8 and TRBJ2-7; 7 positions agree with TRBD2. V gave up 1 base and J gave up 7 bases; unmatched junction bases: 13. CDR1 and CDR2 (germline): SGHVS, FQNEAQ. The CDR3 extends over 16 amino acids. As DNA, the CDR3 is TGTGCCAGCAGCTTAGTGGCTAGCGGTACGATTGGAGAGCAGTACTTC. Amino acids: CASSLVASGTIGEQYF.

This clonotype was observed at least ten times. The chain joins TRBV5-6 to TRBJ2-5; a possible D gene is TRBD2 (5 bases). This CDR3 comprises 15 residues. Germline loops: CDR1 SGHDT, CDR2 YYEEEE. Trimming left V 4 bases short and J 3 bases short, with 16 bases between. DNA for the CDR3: TGTGCCAGCAGCCGGCGGAGCGGTCAGAAAGAGACCCAGTACTTC. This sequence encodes CASSRRSGQKETQYF.

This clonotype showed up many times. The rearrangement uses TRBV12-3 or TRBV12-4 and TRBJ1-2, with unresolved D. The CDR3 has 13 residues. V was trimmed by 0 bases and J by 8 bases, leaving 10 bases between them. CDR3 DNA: TGTGCCAGCAGTTTAGCGCTGAGGGAAGGCTACACCTTC. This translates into CASSLALREGYTF.

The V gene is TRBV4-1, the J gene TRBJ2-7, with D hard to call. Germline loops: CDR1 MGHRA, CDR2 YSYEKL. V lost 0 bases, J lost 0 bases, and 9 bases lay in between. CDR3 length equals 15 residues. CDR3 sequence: CASSQDFRASYEQYF. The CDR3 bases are TGCGCCAGCAGCCAAGATTTTAGAGCCTCCTACGAGCAGTACTTC.

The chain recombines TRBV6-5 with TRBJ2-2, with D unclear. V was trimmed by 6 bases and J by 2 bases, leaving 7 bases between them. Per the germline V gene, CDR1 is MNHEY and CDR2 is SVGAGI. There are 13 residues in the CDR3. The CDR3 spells CASSLRNTGELFF. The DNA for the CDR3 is TGTGCCAGCAGCCTCCGAAACACCGGGGAGCTGTTTTTT.

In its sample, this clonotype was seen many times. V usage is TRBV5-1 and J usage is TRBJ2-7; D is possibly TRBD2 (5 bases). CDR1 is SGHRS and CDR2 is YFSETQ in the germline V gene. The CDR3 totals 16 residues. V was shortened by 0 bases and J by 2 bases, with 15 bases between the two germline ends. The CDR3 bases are TGCGCCAGCAGCTTGGAGGCTAGCAGCCTCGCCTACGAGCAGTACTTC. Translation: CASSLEASSLAYEQYF.

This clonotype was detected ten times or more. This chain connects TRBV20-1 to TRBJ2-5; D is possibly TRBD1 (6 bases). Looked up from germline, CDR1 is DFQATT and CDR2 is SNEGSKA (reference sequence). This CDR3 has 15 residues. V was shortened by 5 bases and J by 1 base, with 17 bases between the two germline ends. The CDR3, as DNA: TGCAGTGCTGCAACAGGGTTAGCCCCCCAAGAGACCCAGTACTTC. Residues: CSAATGLAPQETQYF.

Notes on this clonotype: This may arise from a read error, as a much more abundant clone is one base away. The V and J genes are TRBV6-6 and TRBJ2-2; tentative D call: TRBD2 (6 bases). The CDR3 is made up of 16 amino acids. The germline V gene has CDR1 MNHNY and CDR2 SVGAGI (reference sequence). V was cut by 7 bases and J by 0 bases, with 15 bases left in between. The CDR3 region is CASNFERAANTGELFF. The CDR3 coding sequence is TGTGCCAGCAATTTCGAGCGGGCTGCGAACACCGGGGAGCTGTTTTTT.

The CDR3 reads CASSNGDSYNEQFF. In DNA form, the CDR3 reads TGTGCCAGCAGCAACGGGGACTCCTACAATGAGCAGTTCTTC. The V and J genes are TRBV27 and TRBJ2-1; a possible D gene is TRBD2 (5 bases). V was cut by 6 bases and J by 0 bases, with 9 bases left in between. The CDR3 runs 14 residues. Germline assignment: CDR1 MNHEY and CDR2 SMNVEV (reference sequence).

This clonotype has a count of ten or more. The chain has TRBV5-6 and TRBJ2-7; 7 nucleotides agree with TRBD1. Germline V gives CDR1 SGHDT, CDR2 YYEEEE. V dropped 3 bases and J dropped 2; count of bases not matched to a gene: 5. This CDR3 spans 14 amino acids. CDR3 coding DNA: TGTGCCAGCAGCTCCGACAGGGAAACCTACGAGCAGTACTTC. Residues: CASSSDRETYEQYF.